This T cell receptor beta chain is from a study of shared clonotypes between healthy human individuals. Profiled with immunoSEQ multiplex PCR; TCRdb holds only in-frame clones, not every one. This sample has roughly 170,000 clones, with 65% to 70% found just once. Germline loops: CDR1 MGHRA, CDR2 YSYEKL. The V segment lost 4 bases and the J segment 4 bases; nucleotides outside the gene matches: 3. CDR3 size: 15 residues. The clonotype comes from a man under 40 in good health. The chain employs TRBV4-1 and TRBJ2-5; 13 nucleotides line up with TRBD2. Input material: memory CD4+ T cells sorted from blood. The subset here: CD45RA-negative fraction. CDR3 coding DNA: TGCGCCAGCAGCCCCGGGACTAGCGGGACAGAGACCCAGTACTTC. Amino acid sequence: CASSPGTSGTETQYF.